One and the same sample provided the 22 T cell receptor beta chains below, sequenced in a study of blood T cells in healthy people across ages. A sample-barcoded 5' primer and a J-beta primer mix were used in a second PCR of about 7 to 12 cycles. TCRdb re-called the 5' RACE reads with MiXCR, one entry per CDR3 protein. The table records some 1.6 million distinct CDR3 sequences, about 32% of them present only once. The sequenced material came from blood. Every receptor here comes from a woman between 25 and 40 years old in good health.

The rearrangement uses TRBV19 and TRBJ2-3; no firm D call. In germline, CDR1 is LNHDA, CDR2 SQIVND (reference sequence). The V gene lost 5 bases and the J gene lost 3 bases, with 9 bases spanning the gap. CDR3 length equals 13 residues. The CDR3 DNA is TGTGCCAGTAGTCTTTTCCAAACAGATACGCAGTATTTT. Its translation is CASSLFQTDTQYF. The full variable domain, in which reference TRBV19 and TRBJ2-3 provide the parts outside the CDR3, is DGGITQSPKYLFRKEGQNVTLSCEQNLNHDAMYWYRQDPGQGLRLIYYSQIVNDFQKGDIAEGYSVSREKKESFPLTVTSAQKNPTAFYLCASSLFQTDTQYFGPGTRLTVL.

The CDR3 DNA reads TGTGCCAGCAATTTGGGACTTCCCCAAGAGACCCAGTACTTC. The encoded protein is CASNLGLPQETQYF. The chain carries TRBV12-3 or TRBV12-4 and TRBJ2-5; D is perhaps TRBD2 (6 bases). CDR3 length: 14 residues. Trimming stripped 7 bases from V and 1 base from J, with 13 bases between.

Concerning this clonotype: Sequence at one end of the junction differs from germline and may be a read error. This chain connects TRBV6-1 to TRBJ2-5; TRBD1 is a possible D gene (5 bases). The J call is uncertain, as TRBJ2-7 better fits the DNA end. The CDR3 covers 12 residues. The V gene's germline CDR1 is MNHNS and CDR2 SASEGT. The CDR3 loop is CVSKSRVYEQYF. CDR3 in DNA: TGTGTCAGCAAGAGCAGGGTATACGAGCAGTACTTC.

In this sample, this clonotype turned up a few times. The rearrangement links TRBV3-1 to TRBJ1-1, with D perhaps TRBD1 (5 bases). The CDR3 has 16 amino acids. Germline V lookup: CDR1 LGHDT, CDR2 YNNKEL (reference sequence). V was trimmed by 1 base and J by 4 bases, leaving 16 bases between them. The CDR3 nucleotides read TGTGCCAGCAGCCAAGTGACCAGGGCTTCCGGCACTGAAGCTTTCTTT. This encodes CASSQVTRASGTEAFF.

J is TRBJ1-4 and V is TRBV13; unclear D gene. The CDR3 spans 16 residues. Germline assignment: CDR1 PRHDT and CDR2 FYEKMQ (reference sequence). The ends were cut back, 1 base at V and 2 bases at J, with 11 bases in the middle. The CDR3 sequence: CASSLARLGTNEKLFF. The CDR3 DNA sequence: TGTGCCAGCAGCTTAGCTCGCCTGGGGACTAATGAAAAACTGTTTTTT. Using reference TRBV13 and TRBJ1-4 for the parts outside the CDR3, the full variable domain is AAGVIQSPRHLIKEKRETATLKCYPIPRHDTVYWYQQGPGQDPQFLISFYEKMQSDKGSIPDRFSAQQFSDYHSELNMSSLELGDSALYFCASSLARLGTNEKLFFGSGTQLSVL.

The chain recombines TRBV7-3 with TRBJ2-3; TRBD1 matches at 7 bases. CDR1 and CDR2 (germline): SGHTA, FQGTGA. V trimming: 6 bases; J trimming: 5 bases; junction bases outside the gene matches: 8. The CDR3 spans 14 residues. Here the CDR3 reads CASSPLGGLDTQYF. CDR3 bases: TGTGCCAGCAGTCCGCTAGGGGGCTTAGATACGCAGTATTTT.

The CDR3 loop is CASSSTTFGEQYF. CDR3 sequence (DNA): TGTGCCAGCAGCTCAACTACTTTCGGCGAGCAGTACTTC. V and J are TRBV12-3 or TRBV12-4 and TRBJ2-7; D ambiguous. Trimming took 6 bases from V and 6 from J, leaving 15 bases between them. The CDR3 has 13 residues.

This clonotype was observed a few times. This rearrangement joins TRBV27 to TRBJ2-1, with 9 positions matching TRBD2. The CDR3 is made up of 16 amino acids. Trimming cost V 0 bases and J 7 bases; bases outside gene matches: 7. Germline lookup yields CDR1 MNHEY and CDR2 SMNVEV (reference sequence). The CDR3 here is CASSLSGSGSTNEQFF. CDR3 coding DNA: TGTGCCAGCAGTTTATCCGGTAGCGGGAGTACTAATGAGCAGTTCTTC.

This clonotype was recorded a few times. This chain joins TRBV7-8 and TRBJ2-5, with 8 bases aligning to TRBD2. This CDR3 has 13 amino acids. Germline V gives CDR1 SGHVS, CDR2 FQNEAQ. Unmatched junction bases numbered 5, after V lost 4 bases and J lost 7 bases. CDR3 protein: CASSSSGGMTQYF. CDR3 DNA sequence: TGTGCCAGCAGCTCCAGCGGGGGCATGACCCAGTACTTC.

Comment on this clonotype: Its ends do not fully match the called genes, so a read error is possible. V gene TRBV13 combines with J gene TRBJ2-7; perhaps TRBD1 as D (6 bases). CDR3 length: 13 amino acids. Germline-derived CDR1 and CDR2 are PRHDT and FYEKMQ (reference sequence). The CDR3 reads CAGSFLRGSEQYF. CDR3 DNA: TGTGCCGGCAGCTTTCTCAGGGGTAGCGAGCAGTACTTC.

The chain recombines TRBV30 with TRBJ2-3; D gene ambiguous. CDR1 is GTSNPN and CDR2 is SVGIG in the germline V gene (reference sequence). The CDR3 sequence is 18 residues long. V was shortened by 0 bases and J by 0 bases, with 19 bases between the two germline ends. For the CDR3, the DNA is TGTGCCTGGAGTGTAGCGTCCGGTAGGGCTACTAGCACAGATACGCAGTATTTT. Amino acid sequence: CAWSVASGRATSTDTQYF.

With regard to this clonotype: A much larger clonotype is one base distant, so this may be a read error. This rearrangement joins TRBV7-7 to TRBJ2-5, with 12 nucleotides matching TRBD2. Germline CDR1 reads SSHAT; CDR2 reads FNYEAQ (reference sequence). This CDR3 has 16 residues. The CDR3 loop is CASSLGLAGVQEAQYF. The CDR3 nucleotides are TGTGCCAGCAGCTTAGGACTAGCGGGGGTCCAAGAGGCCCAGTACTTC.

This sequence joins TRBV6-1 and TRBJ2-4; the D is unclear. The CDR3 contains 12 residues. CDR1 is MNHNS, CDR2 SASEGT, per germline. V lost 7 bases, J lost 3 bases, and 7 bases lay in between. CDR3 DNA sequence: TGTGCCAGCACCGGAGACAAAAACATTCAGTACTTC. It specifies CASTGDKNIQYF.

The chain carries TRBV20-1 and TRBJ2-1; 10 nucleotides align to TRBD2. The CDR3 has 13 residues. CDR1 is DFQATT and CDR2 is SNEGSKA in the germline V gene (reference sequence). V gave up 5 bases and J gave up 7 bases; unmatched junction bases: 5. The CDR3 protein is CSAPGLAANEQFF. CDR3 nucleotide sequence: TGCAGTGCTCCAGGACTAGCGGCAAATGAGCAGTTCTTC.

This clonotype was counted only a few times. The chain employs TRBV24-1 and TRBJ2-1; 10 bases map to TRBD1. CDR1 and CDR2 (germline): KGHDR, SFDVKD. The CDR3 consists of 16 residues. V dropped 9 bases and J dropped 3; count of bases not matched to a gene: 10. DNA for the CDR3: TGTGCCACCGGAGCCTCCGGGACAGGGGACTACAATGAGCAGTTCTTC. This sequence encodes CATGASGTGDYNEQFF.

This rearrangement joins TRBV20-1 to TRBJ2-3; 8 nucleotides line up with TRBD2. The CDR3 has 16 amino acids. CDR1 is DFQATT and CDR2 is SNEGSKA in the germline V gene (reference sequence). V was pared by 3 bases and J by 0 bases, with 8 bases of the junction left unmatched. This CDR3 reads CSASSRGGSSTDTQYF. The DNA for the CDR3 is TGCAGTGCTAGCTCACGGGGGGGCTCTAGCACAGATACGCAGTATTTT.

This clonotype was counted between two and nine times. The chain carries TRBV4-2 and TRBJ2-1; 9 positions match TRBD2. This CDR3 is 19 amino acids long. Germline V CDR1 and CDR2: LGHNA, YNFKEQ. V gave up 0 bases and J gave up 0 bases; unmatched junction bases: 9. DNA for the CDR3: TGTGCCAGCAGCCAAGATCGCTCGCGGGGGGGGAGCTCCTACAATGAGCAGTTCTTC. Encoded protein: CASSQDRSRGGSSYNEQFF.

CDR3 amino acids: CATSGSQGAVTGELFF. The CDR3 DNA reads as TGTGCCACCAGCGGGTCACAGGGGGCGGTCACCGGGGAGCTGTTTTTT. The V call is TRBV15, the J call TRBJ2-2, with 9 bases aligning to TRBD1. CDR3 length: 16 amino acids. Losses at the gene ends were 5 bases for V and 4 bases for J; bases not matched to a gene: 8. Germline V gene lookup returns CDR1 LNHNV and CDR2 YYDKDF (reference sequence).

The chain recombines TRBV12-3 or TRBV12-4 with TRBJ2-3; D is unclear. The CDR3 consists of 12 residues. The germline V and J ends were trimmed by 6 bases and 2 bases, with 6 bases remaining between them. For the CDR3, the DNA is TGTGCCAGCAGCATGATCACAGATACGCAGTATTTT. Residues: CASSMITDTQYF.

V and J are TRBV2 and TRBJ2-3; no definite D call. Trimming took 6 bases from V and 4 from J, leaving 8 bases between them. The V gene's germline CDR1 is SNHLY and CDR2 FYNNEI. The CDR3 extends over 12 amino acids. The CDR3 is CASSQMADTQYF. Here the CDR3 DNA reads TGTGCCAGCAGCCAGATGGCAGATACGCAGTATTTT.

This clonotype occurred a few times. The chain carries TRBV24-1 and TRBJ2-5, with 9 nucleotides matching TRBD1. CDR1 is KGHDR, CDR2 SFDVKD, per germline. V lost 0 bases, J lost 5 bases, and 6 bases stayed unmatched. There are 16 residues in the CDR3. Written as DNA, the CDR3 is TGTGCCACCAGTGATTTGGGACAGGGGCAGGGGGAGACCCAGTACTTC. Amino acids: CATSDLGQGQGETQYF.

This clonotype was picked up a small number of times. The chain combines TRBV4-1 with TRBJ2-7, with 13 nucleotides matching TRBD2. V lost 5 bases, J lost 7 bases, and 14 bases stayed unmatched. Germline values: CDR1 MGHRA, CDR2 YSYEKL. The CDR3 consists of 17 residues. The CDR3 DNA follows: TGCGCCAGCAGCTTCAATACCGGGACTAGCGGGATATGGGAGCAGTACTTC. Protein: CASSFNTGTSGIWEQYF.